Below are 5 T cell receptor beta chains sequenced from a single sample in a study of T-cell reconstitution after alpha-beta-depleted transplantation in children. Researchers prepared the TCRbeta library using unique molecular identifiers, the study reports. TCRdb used MiXCR to reprocess the PCR reads, holding one entry per CDR3 protein. The data contain over 550,000 distinct CDR3 sequences, approximately 10% of them singletons. Sample: PBMCs from the stem cell graft donor, taken from the stem cell graft. Every receptor here comes from a human donor who donated a stem cell graft to a child with acute myeloid leukemia.

The table lists this clonotype with a few counts. The V call is TRBV21-1, the J call TRBJ2-2; TRBD2 is taken as the D call from the table, unchecked against the DNA. TRBV21-1 is recorded as a pseudogene. The CDR3 spans 16 residues. CDR3 sequence reads: CASSTLAGGSTGELFF. The DNA for the CDR3 is TGTGCCAGCAGTACTCTAGCGGGAGGAAGTACCGGGGAGCTGTTTTTT.

This clonotype was counted a few times. This chain connects TRBV15 to TRBJ1-5, with D hard to call. Trimming shortened V by 9 bases and J by 2 bases, and 14 bases separated the two germline ends. The CDR3 is 14 amino acids. Per germline, CDR1 LNHNV and CDR2 YYDKDF (reference sequence). DNA of the CDR3: TGTGCCACTAAAGTTTCTCAGGGCAATCAGCCCCAGCATTTT. Protein: CATKVSQGNQPQHF.

The V call is TRBV3-1, the J call TRBJ1-5; 7 nucleotides line up with TRBD1. The CDR3 loop spans 16 amino acids. With 1 base clipped from V and 2 bases from J, the junction kept 5 bases outside the gene matches. CDR1 is LGHDT, CDR2 YNNKEL, per germline (reference sequence). The CDR3 DNA sequence: TGTGCCAGCAGCCAAGGAAAGGGGGCACGCAATCAGCCCCAGCATTTT. This sequence encodes CASSQGKGARNQPQHF.

This clonotype was detected only a few times. The junction does not match germline at one end; this may be a read error. This chain connects TRBV7-9 to TRBJ2-5; 7 nucleotides line up with TRBD2. Germline lookup yields CDR1 SEHNR and CDR2 FQNEAQ (reference sequence). This CDR3 has 15 amino acids. This CDR3 reads CASSLGGSGQQTQYF. In DNA, the CDR3 is TGTGCCAGCAGCTTAGGCGGGAGTGGCCAACAGACCCAGTACTTC. The full variable domain, completed using reference TRBV7-9 and TRBJ2-5, is DTGVSQNPRHKITKRGQNVTFRCDPISEHNRLYWYRQTLGQGPEFLTYFQNEAQLEKSRLLSDRFSAERPKGSFSTLEIQRTEQGDSAMYLCASSLGGSGQQTQYFGPGTRLLVL.

The chain uses TRBV4-3 and TRBJ2-1; 10 nucleotides agree with TRBD2. The CDR3 contains 16 residues. The ends lost 0 bases at V and 6 bases at J; junction bases unmatched: 5. Germline V gives CDR1 LGHNA, CDR2 YSLEER. The CDR3 is CASSQDPGLAFNEQFF. As DNA, the CDR3 is TGCGCCAGCAGCCAAGATCCGGGACTAGCGTTCAATGAGCAGTTCTTC.